These 24 T cell receptor beta chains were all obtained from the same sample, sequenced in a study of blood T cell repertoires in COVID-19. Produced via immunoSEQ multiplex PCR; TCRdb's table is partial and in-frame only. Of about 130,000 clones detected, approximately 89% appear once; the ten largest clones hold 4.3%. Specimen: peripheral blood. The source is a human donor in a cohort sampled during active COVID-19.

This clone turned up a few times. V is TRBV18 and J is TRBJ2-1; perhaps TRBD2 as D (7 bases). The CDR3 has 17 residues. Germline values: CDR1 KGHSH, CDR2 LQKENI. V was shortened by 0 bases and J by 6 bases, with 18 bases between the two germline ends. The CDR3 sequence: CASSPPRWGGASNEQFF. The DNA for the CDR3 is TGTGCCAGCTCACCACCCCGGTGGGGGGGGGCTTCCAATGAGCAGTTCTTC.

The rearrangement uses TRBV6-6 and TRBJ2-2; D remains ambiguous. V lost 4 bases, J lost 2 bases, and 11 bases lay in between. The CDR3 consists of 15 residues. The germline V gene has CDR1 MNHNY and CDR2 SVGAGI (reference sequence). The CDR3 nucleotides read TGTGCCAGCAGTTTATTTGGGCCTAACACCGGGGAGCTGTTTTTT. It specifies CASSLFGPNTGELFF.

This rearrangement joins TRBV18 to TRBJ1-3; no firm D call. Per the germline V gene, CDR1 is KGHSH and CDR2 is LQKENI. The CDR3 runs 13 residues. V gave up 6 bases and J gave up 8 bases, with 14 bases separating them. CDR3 protein: CASSYSAGDTIYF. CDR3 in DNA: TGTGCCAGCTCCTACAGCGCCGGGGACACCATATATTTT.

This sequence joins TRBV12-3 or TRBV12-4 and TRBJ1-1; D is possibly TRBD1 (6 bases). This CDR3 spans 12 amino acids. Between the trimmed V and J ends, which lost 6 bases and 6 bases, there was a span of 11 bases. CDR3 sequence reads: CASSPDSAEAFF. DNA of the CDR3: TGTGCCAGCAGCCCGGACAGCGCTGAAGCTTTCTTT.

The genes are TRBV6-2 or TRBV6-3 and TRBJ2-7; no clear D gene. The CDR3 has 12 amino acids. CDR1 MNHEY and CDR2 SVGEGT come from the germline V gene. Deletions cut 5 bases from V and 1 base from J, with 6 bases between. This CDR3 is CASSLTSYEQYV. CDR3 sequence (DNA): TGTGCCAGCAGTCTTACTTCCTACGAGCAGTACGTC.

The chain has TRBV7-2 and TRBJ2-7; tentatively, D is TRBD1 (7 bases). This CDR3 contains 15 residues. Germline CDR1 and CDR2: SGHTA and FQGNSA. The germline V and J ends were trimmed by 3 bases and 0 bases, with 12 bases remaining between them. This CDR3 reads CASSFRGASSYEQYV. CDR3 nucleotide sequence: TGTGCCAGCAGCTTCAGGGGGGCGTCCTCCTACGAGCAGTACGTC.

The CDR3 DNA follows: TGTGCCACCAGTATTAACGGACAGGTCCGGTCCTACGAGCAGTACGTC. Its translation: CATSINGQVRSYEQYV. The chain couples TRBV24-1 to TRBJ2-7; 7 bases map to TRBD1. The trim removed 6 bases at V and 1 base at J, leaving 11 bases unmatched. Germline loops: CDR1 KGHDR, CDR2 SFDVKD. CDR3 size: 16 residues.

V gene TRBV5-1 combines with J gene TRBJ1-1; TRBD1 matches 9 bases. Germline assignment: CDR1 SGHRS and CDR2 YFSETQ. Losses at the gene ends were 3 bases for V and 8 bases for J; bases not matched to a gene: 2. The CDR3 is made up of 12 amino acids. CDR3 region: CASSWGTGEAFF. As DNA, the CDR3 is TGCGCCAGCAGCTGGGGGACAGGGGAAGCTTTCTTT.

This clone was detected a few times. The chain carries TRBV19 and TRBJ1-4, with TRBD1 matching over 9 bases. V dropped 9 bases and J dropped 2; count of bases not matched to a gene: 10. This CDR3 has 16 residues. Germline V lookup: CDR1 LNHDA, CDR2 SQIVND (reference sequence). CDR3 in DNA: TGTGCCAGGACTAAACAGGGGGCGATGACTAATGAAAAACTGTTTTTT. The encoded protein is CARTKQGAMTNEKLFF.

This sequence joins TRBV11-2 and TRBJ1-4; possible D gene TRBD1, 6 bases. Germline V gene lookup returns CDR1 SGHAT and CDR2 FQNNGV. V lost 3 bases and J lost 11, with 22 bases in between. The CDR3 sequence is 16 residues long. The DNA of the CDR3 is TGTGCCAGCAGCTTTATGATGGGACAAATTTCGCATAAACTGTTTTTT. This sequence encodes CASSFMMGQISHKLFF.

This clone appeared a single time. This sequence joins TRBV11-2 and TRBJ2-1; D remains ambiguous. CDR3 length: 11 residues. Germline V gene lookup returns CDR1 SGHAT and CDR2 FQNNGV. Trimming cost V 5 bases and J 10 bases, with 9 bases left between them. Here the CDR3 DNA reads TGTGCCAGCAGCCATACAGAGGAGCAGTTCTTC. This sequence encodes CASSHTEEQFF.

The chain has TRBV10-3 and TRBJ1-1, with TRBD1 as a possible D gene (6 bases). V was clipped by 6 bases and J by 3 bases, with 11 bases between them. Per germline, CDR1 ENHRY and CDR2 SYGVKD. The CDR3 is 13 amino acids. The CDR3 sequence is CAIRLDSHTEAFF. The CDR3 DNA follows: TGTGCCATCAGATTGGACAGCCACACTGAAGCTTTCTTT.

The chain combines TRBV12-5 with TRBJ1-2; 8 positions agree with TRBD1. From germline, CDR1 is LGHNT and CDR2 FRNRAP. Germline trimming cut 2 bases from V and 7 bases from J; bases unmatched to any gene: 9. The CDR3 extends over 15 amino acids. Written as DNA, the CDR3 is TGTGCTAGTGGTTTGTCTCCAGGGGGCTCTGGTGGCTACACCTTC. This sequence encodes CASGLSPGGSGGYTF.

V and J are TRBV7-2 and TRBJ2-7; TRBD1 aligns across 8 bases. V was clipped by 4 bases and J by 3 bases; unmatched bases: 2. The CDR3 consists of 13 residues. The germline V gene encodes CDR1 SGHTA and CDR2 FQGNSA. DNA of the CDR3: TGTGCCAGCAGCTGGGGGACAGGCTACGAGCAGTACTTC. This sequence encodes CASSWGTGYEQYF.

In its sample, this clone was seen once. The gene calls are TRBV9 and TRBJ1-1, with 7 bases fitting TRBD1. The CDR3 is 14 amino acids. With V trimmed by 0 bases and J by 5 bases, 4 bases remained unmatched. Germline CDR1 and CDR2: SGDLS and YYNGEE. This chain's CDR3 is CASSVAQGITEAFF. The DNA for the CDR3 is TGTGCCAGCAGCGTAGCACAGGGGATAACTGAAGCTTTCTTT. Combining the CDR3 with reference TRBV9 and TRBJ1-1 gives the whole variable domain DSGVTQTPKHLITATGQRVTLRCSPRSGDLSVYWYQQSLDQGLQFLIQYYNGEERAKGNILERFSAQQFPDLHSELNLSSLELGDSALYFCASSVAQGITEAFFGQGTRLTVV.

The V call is TRBV5-4, the J call TRBJ2-1, with D perhaps matching TRBD2 (7 bases). The ends were cut back, 7 bases at V and 2 bases at J, with 16 bases in the middle. Germline values: CDR1 SGHNT, CDR2 YYREEE (reference sequence). The CDR3 sequence is 15 residues long. DNA of the CDR3: TGTGCCAGCGCTGGGAGGGGGGGGCCCTACAATGAGCAGTTCTTC. This gives the protein CASAGRGGPYNEQFF.

This chain links TRBV11-3 with TRBJ2-1, with TRBD2 matching over 7 bases. The trim removed 1 base at V and 11 bases at J, leaving 14 bases unmatched. Per the germline V gene, CDR1 is SGHNT and CDR2 is YENEEA. CDR3 length equals 16 residues. CDR3 region: CASSLGQGGAGEQQFF. CDR3 sequence (DNA): TGTGCCAGCAGCTTAGGCCAGGGAGGGGCGGGAGAACAGCAGTTCTTC.

This chain links TRBV5-1 with TRBJ1-1, with a tentative D call TRBD1 (5 bases). The CDR3 extends over 15 amino acids. Germline values: CDR1 SGHRS, CDR2 YFSETQ. V lost 3 bases and J 2 bases, leaving 14 bases between the germline ends. CDR3 residues: CASSYSQARNTEAFF. DNA of the CDR3: TGCGCCAGCAGCTATTCACAGGCAAGAAACACTGAAGCTTTCTTT.

The CDR3 nucleotides read TGTGCCAGCAGTCGGGACAGGGTCGGTGAGCAGTTCTTC. The encoded protein is CASSRDRVGEQFF. The rearrangement uses TRBV12-3 or TRBV12-4 and TRBJ2-1, with 9 positions matching TRBD1. The V gene end was trimmed by 5 bases and the J gene end by 9 bases; junction bases not matched to a gene: 5. The CDR3 covers 13 residues.

V and J are TRBV30 and TRBJ1-4; D remains ambiguous. The CDR3 is made up of 12 amino acids. The germline V gene has CDR1 GTSNPN and CDR2 SVGIG (reference sequence). CDR3 sequence reads: CAAGRANEKLFF. The DNA of the CDR3 is TGTGCTGCTGGGAGAGCTAATGAAAAACTGTTTTTT.

The chain carries TRBV9 and TRBJ2-3, with D possibly TRBD1 on 5 matching bases. V lost 0 bases and J lost 6, with 14 bases in between. The CDR3 runs to 15 residues. Germline-derived CDR1 and CDR2 are SGDLS and YYNGEE. Here the CDR3 reads CASSVGLGAGDTQYF. CDR3 coding DNA: TGTGCCAGCAGCGTAGGGTTAGGGGCAGGGGATACGCAGTATTTT.

The chain uses TRBV4-3 and TRBJ1-4, with TRBD1 matching over 9 bases. The V segment lost 4 bases and the J segment 8 bases; nucleotides outside the gene matches: 5. Germline assignment: CDR1 LGHNA and CDR2 YSLEER. This CDR3 region has 14 residues. For the CDR3, the DNA is TGCGCCAGCAGCCGGACAGGGGTAGGGGAAAAACTGTTTTTT. Residues: CASSRTGVGEKLFF.

The rearrangement uses TRBV7-9 and TRBJ1-3; no clear D. Trimming removed 5 bases from V and 3 bases from J, with 5 bases in between. Germline-derived CDR1 and CDR2 are SEHNR and FQNEAQ (reference sequence). This CDR3 comprises 12 residues. This CDR3 reads CASSGDGNTIYF. The CDR3 coding sequence is TGTGCCAGCAGCGGAGATGGAAACACCATATATTTT.

The chain is built from TRBV30 and TRBJ1-1, with D unclear. Germline-derived CDR1 and CDR2 are GTSNPN and SVGIG (reference sequence). V was pared by 1 base and J by 1 base, with 7 bases between. This CDR3 spans 13 amino acids. CDR3 sequence: CAWSGRRNTEAFF. The CDR3 nucleotides read TGTGCCTGGAGTGGGCGGCGGAACACTGAAGCTTTCTTT.